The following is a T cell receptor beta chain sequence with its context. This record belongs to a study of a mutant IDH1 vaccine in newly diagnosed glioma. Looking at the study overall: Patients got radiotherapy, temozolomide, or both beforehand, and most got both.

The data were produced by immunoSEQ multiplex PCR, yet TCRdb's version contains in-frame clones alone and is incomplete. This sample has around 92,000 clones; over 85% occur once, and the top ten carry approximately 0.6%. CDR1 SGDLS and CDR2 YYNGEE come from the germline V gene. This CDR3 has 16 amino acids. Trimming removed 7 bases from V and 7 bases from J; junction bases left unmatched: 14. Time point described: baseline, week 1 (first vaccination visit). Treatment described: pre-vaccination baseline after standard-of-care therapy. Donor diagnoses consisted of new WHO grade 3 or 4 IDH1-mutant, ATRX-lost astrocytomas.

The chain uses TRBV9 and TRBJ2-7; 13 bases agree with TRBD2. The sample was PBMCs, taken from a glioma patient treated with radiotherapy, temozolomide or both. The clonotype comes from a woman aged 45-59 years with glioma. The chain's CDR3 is CASSVGLAGVLQEQYF. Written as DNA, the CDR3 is TGTGCCAGCTCTGTTGGACTAGCGGGAGTTCTTCAAGAGCAGTACTTC.